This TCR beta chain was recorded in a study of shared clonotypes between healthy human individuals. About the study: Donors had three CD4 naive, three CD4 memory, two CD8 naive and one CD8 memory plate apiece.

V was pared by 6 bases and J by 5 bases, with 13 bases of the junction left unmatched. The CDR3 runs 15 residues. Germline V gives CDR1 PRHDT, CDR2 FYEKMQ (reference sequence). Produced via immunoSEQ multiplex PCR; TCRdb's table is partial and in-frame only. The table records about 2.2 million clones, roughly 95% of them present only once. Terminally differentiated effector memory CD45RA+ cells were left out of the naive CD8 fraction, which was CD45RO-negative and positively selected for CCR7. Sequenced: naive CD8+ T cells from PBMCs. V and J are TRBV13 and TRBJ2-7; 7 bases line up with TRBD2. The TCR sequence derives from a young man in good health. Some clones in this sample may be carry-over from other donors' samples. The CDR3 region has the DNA TGTGCCAGCAGTTGGGGGGAGGGCCCTGGTAACGAGCAGTACTTC. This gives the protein CASSWGEGPGNEQYF.